This T cell receptor beta chain was sequenced during a study of blood T cell repertoires in COVID-19. At the level of the study: The United States, Italy and Spain were the sources of the acute and convalescent COVID-19 samples. The analysed material was cDNA or gDNA that came from T cells, B-cell-depleted T cells, or PBMCs.

The table lists this clone with a count of one. In the original processing: Estimation of nucleated cell counts was performed using reference gene primer amplification. Assay: immunoSEQ multiplex PCR; the TCRdb copy retains only in-frame clones and omits some. Clone size and V and J calls were adopted from that table, with D and trimming inferred from the DNA. The data show hundreds of thousands of clones, nearly 90% seen once. Trimming took 7 bases from V and 0 from J, leaving 15 bases between them. The length of the CDR3 is 15 residues. The germline V gene encodes CDR1 MNHEY and CDR2 SVGEGT. The specimen sequenced was peripheral blood. This chain joins TRBV6-2 or TRBV6-3 and TRBJ1-1; D might be TRBD1 (6 bases). The clonotype originates from a man aged 18 to 35 with active or convalescent COVID-19. CDR3 nucleotides: TGTGCCAGCACCCCCCAGGGACAAATGAACACTGAAGCTTTCTTT. It specifies CASTPQGQMNTEAFF.